This section outlines one T cell receptor (beta chain) sequence together with its context. The antigen is not known. This sample was included in a study of T-cell reconstitution after alpha-beta-depleted transplantation in children. Study-level points and caveats: One year after transplant, T-cell counts and diversity came mostly from newly produced T cells. The origin of high day-60 TCRbeta diversity in some patients lay in surviving recipient T cells and thymic progenitors.

Unique molecular identifiers were built into the TCRbeta library. TCRdb reprocessed the PCR reads with MiXCR, giving one entry per CDR3 protein. This table has approximately 400,000 distinct CDR3 sequences, 15% to 20% appearing once. This CDR3 spans 17 amino acids. Trimming cost V 4 bases and J 4 bases, with 24 bases left between them. Germline CDR1 SGHRS, CDR2 YFSETQ. This material consisted of PBMCs, mostly from graft donor cells, taken 360 days after TCRalphabeta/CD19-depleted stem cell transplant. V gene TRBV5-1 combines with J gene TRBJ2-7; tentatively, D is TRBD1 (5 bases). This receptor was taken from a boy under two years old who had a stem cell transplant for Wiskott-Aldrich syndrome, so the T cells may come from the graft donor. CDR3 region: CASSKYASRDRYYEQYF. CDR3 bases: TGCGCCAGCAGCAAGTATGCGAGCCGAGACAGATATTACGAGCAGTACTTC.